This section outlines one TCR beta chain sequence together with its context. Antigen unknown. The sample is drawn from a study of human T cells and chemical hapten exposure. The CDR3 runs to 14 residues. Germline V gene lookup returns CDR1 SGHRS and CDR2 YFSETQ. Trimming stripped 0 bases from V and 10 bases from J, with 14 bases between. During construction of the library, unique molecular identifiers were attached to individual cDNA molecules for quantitative, reproducible TCR counting. MiXCR, run by TCRdb on the RACE reads, gives a single entry per CDR3 protein. Seen here are approximately 96,000 distinct CDR3 sequences, 9.3% observed once, and the top ten hold just over 2%. Time point meaning: patch test 2, 6 weeks after DPC sensitization. The treatment was: therapeutic diphenylcyclopropenone sensitization with weekly scalp DPC. Sample donors consisted of patients with alopecia, aged 18 to 70 years, who were suitable for DPC.

Regarding the study as a whole: Alopecia was present in the donors, so their immune response may differ from healthy people's. Relative to control repertoires, expanded TCRs gave rise to significantly more large CDR3 similarity clusters.

This material consisted of whole blood, taken in connection with sensitization to the hapten diphenylcyclopropenone (DPC). The rearrangement joins TRBV5-1 to TRBJ2-1, with D possibly TRBD1 on 6 matching bases. This sequence was found in a woman in her forties with alopecia areata. Some clones in this sample may be carry-over from other donors' samples. Here the CDR3 DNA reads TGCGCCAGCAGCTTGGGGCAGGGGACCGGGGAGCAGTTCTTC. Translating gives CASSLGQGTGEQFF.